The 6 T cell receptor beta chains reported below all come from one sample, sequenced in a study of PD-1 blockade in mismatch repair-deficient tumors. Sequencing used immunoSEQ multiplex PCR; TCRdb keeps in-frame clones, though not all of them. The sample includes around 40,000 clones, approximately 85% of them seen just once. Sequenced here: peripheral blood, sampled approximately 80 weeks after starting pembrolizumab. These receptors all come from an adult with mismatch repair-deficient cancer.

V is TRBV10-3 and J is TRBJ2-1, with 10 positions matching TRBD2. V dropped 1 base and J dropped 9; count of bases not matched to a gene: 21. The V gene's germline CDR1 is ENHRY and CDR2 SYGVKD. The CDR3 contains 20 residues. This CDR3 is CAISEFLPRLASGSMAEQFF. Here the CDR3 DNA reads TGTGCCATCAGTGAGTTCTTACCCCGACTTGCTAGCGGGAGTATGGCTGAGCAGTTCTTC.

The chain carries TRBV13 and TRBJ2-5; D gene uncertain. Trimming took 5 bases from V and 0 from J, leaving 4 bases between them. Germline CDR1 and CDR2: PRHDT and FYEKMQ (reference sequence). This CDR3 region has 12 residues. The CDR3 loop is CASSINQETQYF. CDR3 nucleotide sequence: TGTGCCAGCAGCATCAACCAAGAGACCCAGTACTTC.

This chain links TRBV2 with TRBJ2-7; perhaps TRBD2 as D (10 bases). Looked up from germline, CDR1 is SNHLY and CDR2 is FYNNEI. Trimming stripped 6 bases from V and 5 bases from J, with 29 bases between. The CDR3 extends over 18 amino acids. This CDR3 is CASRGQGLSGRTRDEQYF. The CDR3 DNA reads TGTGCCAGCAGAGGACAGGGGCTTAGCGGGAGGACACGGGACGAGCAGTACTTC.

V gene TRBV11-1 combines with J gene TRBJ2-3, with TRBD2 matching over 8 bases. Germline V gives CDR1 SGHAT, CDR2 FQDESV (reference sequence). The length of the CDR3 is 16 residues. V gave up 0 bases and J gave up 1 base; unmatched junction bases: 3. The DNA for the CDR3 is TGTGCCAGCAGCTTAGCGCAACTAGCGGGCACAGATACGCAGTATTTT. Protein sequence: CASSLAQLAGTDTQYF.

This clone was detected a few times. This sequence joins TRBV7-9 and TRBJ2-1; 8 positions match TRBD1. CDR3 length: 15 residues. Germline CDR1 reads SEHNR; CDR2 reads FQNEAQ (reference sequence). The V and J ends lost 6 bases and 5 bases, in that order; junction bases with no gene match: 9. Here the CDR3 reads CASRFQGAKDNEQFF. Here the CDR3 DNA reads TGTGCCAGCAGGTTCCAGGGGGCAAAGGACAATGAGCAGTTCTTC.

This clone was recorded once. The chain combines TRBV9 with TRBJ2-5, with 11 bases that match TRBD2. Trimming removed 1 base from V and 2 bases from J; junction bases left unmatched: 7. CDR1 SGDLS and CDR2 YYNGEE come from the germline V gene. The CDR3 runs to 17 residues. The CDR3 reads CASSVTGTSGIQETQYF. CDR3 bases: TGTGCCAGCAGCGTAACCGGGACTAGCGGTATTCAAGAGACCCAGTACTTC. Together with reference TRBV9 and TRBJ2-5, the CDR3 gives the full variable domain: DSGVTQTPKHLITATGQRVTLRCSPRSGDLSVYWYQQSLDQGLQFLIQYYNGEERAKGNILERFSAQQFPDLHSELNLSSLELGDSALYFCASSVTGTSGIQETQYFGPGTRLLVL.